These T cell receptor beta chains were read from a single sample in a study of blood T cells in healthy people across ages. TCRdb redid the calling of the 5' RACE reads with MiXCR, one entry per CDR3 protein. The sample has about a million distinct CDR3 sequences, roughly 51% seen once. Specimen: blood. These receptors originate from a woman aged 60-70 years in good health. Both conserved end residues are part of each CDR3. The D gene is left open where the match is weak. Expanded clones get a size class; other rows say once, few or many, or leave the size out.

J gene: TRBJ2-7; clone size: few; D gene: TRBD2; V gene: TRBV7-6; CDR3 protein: CASSPGSSGESYEQYF; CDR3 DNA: TGTGCCAGCAGCCCCGGCAGTAGCGGGGAAAGCTACGAGCAGTACTTC
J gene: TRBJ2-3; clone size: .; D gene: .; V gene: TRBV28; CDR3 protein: CASSFPGRASTDTQYF; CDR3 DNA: TGTGCCAGCAGTTTCCCGGGACGCGCTAGCACAGATACGCAGTATTTT
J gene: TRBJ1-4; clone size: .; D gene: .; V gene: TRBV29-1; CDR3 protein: CSVTGTKATNGKLFF; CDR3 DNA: TGCAGCGTTACCGGGACGAAAGCAACTAATGGAAAACTGTTTTTT
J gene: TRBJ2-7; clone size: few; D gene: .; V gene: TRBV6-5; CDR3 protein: CASSFGLGTVSREQYF; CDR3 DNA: TGTGCCAGCAGTTTCGGTCTGGGGACTGTATCGCGCGAGCAGTACTTC
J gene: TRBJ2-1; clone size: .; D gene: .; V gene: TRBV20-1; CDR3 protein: CSPRAGGDEQFF; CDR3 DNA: TGCAGTCCCCGGGCCGGTGGCGATGAGCAGTTCTTC
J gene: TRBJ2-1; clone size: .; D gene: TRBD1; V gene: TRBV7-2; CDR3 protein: CASNRDRGGHEQFF; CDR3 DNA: TGTGCCAGCAACCGGGACAGGGGTGGCCATGAGCAGTTCTTC
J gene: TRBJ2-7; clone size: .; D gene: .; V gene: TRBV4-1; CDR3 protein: CASSQGTGQPYEQYF; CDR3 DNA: TGCGCCAGCAGCCAAGGAACGGGACAACCCTACGAGCAGTACTTC
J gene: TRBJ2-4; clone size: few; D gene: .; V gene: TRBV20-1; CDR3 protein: CSASWRESAKNIQYF; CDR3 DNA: TGCAGTGCTAGTTGGAGGGAATCGGCCAAAAACATTCAGTACTTC
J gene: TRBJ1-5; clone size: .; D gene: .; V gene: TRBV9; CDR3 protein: CASTPRNQPQHF; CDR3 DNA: TGTGCCAGCACCCCACGTAATCAGCCCCAGCATTTT
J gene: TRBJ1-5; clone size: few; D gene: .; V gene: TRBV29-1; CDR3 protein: CSALHRNAQPQHF; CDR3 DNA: TGCAGCGCTCTCCACAGAAACGCTCAGCCCCAGCATTTT
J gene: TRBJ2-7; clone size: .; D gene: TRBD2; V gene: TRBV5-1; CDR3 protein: CASRWTSGNEQYF; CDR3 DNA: TGCGCCAGCAGATGGACTAGCGGGAACGAGCAGTACTTC
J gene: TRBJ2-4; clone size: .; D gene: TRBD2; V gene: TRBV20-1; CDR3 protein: CSAQPAGVAKNIQYF; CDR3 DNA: TGCAGTGCGCAACCAGCGGGAGTAGCCAAAAACATTCAGTACTTC
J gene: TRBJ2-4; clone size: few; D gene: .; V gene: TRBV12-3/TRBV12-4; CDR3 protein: CASTSGAKNIQYF; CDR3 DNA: TGTGCCAGCACGTCGGGAGCCAAAAACATTCAGTACTTC
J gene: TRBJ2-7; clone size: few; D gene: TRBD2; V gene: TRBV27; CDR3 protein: CASSLKASGRSNEQYF; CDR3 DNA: TGTGCCAGCAGTTTAAAGGCTAGCGGGAGATCGAACGAGCAGTACTTC
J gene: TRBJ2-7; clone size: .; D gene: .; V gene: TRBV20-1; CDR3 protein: CSARHYEQYF; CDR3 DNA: TGCAGTGCTAGACACTACGAGCAGTACTTC
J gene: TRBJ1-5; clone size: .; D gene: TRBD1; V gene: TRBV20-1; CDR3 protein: CSASRGQSNQPQHF; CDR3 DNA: TGCAGTGCTAGCCGGGGACAGAGCAATCAGCCCCAGCATTTT
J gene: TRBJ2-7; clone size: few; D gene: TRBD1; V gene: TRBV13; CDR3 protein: CASSGRDRGVGSYEQYF; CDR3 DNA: TGTGCCAGCAGCGGCCGGGACAGGGGTGTTGGTTCCTACGAGCAGTACTTC
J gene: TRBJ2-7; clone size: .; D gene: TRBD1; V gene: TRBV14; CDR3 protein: CASSQTGGVFYEQYF; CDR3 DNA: TGTGCCAGCAGCCAGACAGGGGGAGTCTTCTACGAGCAGTACTTC
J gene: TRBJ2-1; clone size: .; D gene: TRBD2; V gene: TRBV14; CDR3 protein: CASSPLGLAADNEQFF; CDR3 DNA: TGTGCCAGCAGCCCTTTAGGACTAGCGGCCGACAATGAGCAGTTCTTC
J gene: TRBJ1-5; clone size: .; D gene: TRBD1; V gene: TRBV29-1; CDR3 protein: CSVGTGPTGQPQHF; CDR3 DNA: TGCAGCGTTGGGACAGGCCCTACGGGGCAGCCCCAGCATTTT
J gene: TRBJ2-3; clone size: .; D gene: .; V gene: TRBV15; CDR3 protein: CATSRGLAPNTDTQYF; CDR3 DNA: TGTGCCACCAGCAGAGGGCTCGCCCCTAACACAGATACGCAGTATTTT
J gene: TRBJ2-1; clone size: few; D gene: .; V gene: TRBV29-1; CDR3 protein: CSVGVGSRFYNEQFF; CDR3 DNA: TGCAGCGTTGGGGTAGGGTCTAGGTTCTACAATGAGCAGTTCTTC
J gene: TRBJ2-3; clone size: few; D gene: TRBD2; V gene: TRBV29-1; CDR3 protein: CSVEGGPGTSGRALADTQYF; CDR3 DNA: TGCAGCGTTGAAGGGGGACCCGGGACTAGCGGGAGGGCCTTGGCAGATACGCAGTATTTT
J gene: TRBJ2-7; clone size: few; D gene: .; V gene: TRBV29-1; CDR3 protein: CSVSFLGGEQYF; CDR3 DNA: TGCAGCGTCAGCTTCTTGGGTGGCGAGCAGTACTTC
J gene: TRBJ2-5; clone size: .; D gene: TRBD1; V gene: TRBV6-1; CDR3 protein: CAGSPTRVGDRHYEETQYF; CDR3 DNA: TGTGCCGGCAGCCCTACCAGGGTGGGGGACAGGCATTACGAAGAGACCCAGTACTTC
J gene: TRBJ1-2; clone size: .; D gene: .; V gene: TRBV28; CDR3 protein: CASSDPEINYGYTF; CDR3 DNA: TGTGCCAGCAGTGATCCCGAAATTAACTATGGCTACACCTTC
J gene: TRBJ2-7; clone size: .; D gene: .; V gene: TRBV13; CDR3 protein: CASTTGRRTESPEQYF; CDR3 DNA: TGTGCCAGCACCACCGGAAGACGGACAGAGTCCCCCGAGCAGTACTTC
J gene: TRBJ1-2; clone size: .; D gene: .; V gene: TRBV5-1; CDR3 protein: CASSSGVGDGYTF; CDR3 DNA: TGCGCCAGCAGCTCGGGTGTCGGGGATGGCTACACCTTC
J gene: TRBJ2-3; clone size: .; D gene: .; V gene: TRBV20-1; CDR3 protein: CSAAHADTQYF; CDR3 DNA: TGCAGTGCCGCCCATGCTGATACGCAGTATTTT
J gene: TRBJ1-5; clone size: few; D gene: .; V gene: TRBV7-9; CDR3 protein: CASSSGFNQPQHF; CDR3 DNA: TGTGCCAGCAGCTCAGGTTTCAATCAGCCCCAGCATTTT
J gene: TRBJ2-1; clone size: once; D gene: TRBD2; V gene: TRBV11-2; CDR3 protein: CASSSLAGFSYNEQFF; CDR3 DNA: TGTGCCAGCAGCTCGCTAGCGGGATTCTCCTACAATGAGCAGTTCTTC
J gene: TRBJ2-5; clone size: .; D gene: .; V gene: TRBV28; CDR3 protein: CASSPTLGVVGDKETQYF; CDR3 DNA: TGTGCCAGCAGTCCAACCCTTGGGGTAGTCGGGGACAAAGAGACCCAGTACTTC
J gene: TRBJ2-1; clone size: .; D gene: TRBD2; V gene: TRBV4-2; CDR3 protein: CASSPQRGGLAGDNEQFF; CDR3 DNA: TGTGCCAGCAGCCCCCAAAGGGGGGGACTAGCGGGCGACAATGAGCAGTTCTTC
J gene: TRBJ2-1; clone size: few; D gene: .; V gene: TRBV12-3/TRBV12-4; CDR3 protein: CASREGGRRDEQFF; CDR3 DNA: TGTGCCAGCCGCGAGGGGGGGCGTCGGGATGAGCAGTTCTTC
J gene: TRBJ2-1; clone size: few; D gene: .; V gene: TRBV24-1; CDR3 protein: CATTYGGTYNEQFF; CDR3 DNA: TGTGCCACCACTTACGGCGGGACGTACAATGAGCAGTTCTTC
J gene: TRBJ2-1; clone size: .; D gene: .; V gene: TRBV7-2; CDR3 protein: CASSPDLGPEQFF; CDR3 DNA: TGTGCCAGCAGCCCAGATCTCGGACCCGAGCAGTTCTTC
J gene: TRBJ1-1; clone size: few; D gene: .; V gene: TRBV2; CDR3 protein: CASTHGGPEAFF; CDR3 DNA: TGTGCCAGCACCCATGGGGGGCCCGAAGCTTTCTTT
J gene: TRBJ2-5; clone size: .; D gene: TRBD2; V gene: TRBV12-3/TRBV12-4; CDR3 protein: CASSKLAGGHNEQYF; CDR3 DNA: TGTGCCAGCAGCAAACTAGCGGGAGGACACAATGAGCAGTACTTC
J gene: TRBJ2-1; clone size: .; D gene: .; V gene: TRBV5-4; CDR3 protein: CACSFGGSQENQQFF; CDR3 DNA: TGTGCCTGCAGCTTCGGCGGGTCGCAGGAGAATCAGCAGTTCTTC
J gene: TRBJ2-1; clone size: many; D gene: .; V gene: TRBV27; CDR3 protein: CASSWGNEQFF; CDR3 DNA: TGTGCCAGCAGTTGGGGCAATGAGCAGTTCTTC
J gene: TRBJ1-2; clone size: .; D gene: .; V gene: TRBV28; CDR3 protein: CASSPPARGYTF; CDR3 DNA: TGTGCCAGCAGCCCACCCGCAAGAGGCTACACCTTC
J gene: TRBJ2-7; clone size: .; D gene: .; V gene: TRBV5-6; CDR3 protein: CASSLGRGQYEQYF; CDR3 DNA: TGTGCCAGCAGCTTGGGGAGGGGGCAGTACGAGCAGTACTTC
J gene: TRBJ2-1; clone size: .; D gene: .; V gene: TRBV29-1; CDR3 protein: CSVWLAYNEQFF; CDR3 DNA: TGCAGCGTCTGGTTAGCGTACAATGAGCAGTTCTTC
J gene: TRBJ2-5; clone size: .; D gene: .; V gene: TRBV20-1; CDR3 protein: CSASGANPRTQYF; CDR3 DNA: TGCAGTGCTTCCGGGGCTAACCCTCGGACCCAGTACTTC
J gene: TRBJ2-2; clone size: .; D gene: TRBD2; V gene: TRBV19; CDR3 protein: CASSRGGRTGKLFF; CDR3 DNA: TGTGCCAGTAGTCGGGGGGGTCGGACCGGGAAGCTGTTTTTT
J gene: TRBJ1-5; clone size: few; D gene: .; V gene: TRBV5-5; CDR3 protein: CASSLEGVQPQHF; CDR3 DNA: TGTGCCAGCAGCTTGGAGGGTGTTCAGCCCCAGCATTTT
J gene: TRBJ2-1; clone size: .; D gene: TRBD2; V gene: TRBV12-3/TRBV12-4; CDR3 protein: CASSLAVLAGGPGNEQFF; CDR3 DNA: TGTGCCAGCAGTTTAGCGGTGCTAGCGGGAGGGCCGGGGAATGAGCAGTTCTTC
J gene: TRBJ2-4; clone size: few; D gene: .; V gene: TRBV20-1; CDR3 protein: CSAREWENIQYF; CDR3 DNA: TGCAGTGCTAGAGAGTGGGAAAACATTCAGTACTTC
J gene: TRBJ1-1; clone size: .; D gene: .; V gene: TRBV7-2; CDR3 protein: CASSFTGRGSEAFF; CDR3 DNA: TGTGCCAGCAGCTTCACAGGGAGGGGTTCTGAAGCTTTCTTT
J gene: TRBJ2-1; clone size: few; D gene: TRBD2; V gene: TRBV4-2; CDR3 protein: CASSQVIGGGQFF; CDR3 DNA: TGTGCCAGCAGCCAAGTGATCGGGGGGGGGCAGTTCTTC
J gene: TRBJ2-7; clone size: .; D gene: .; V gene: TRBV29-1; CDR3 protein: CSVAGGGAHEQYF; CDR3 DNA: TGCAGCGTGGCCGGTGGGGGGGCTCACGAGCAGTACTTC
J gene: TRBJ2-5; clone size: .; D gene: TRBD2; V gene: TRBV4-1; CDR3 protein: CASSQEASGRGGETQYF; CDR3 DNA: TGCGCCAGCAGCCAAGAGGCTAGCGGGAGAGGTGGAGAGACCCAGTACTTC
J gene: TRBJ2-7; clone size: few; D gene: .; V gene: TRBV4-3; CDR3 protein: CASSLGQRATHEQYF; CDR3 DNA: TGCGCCAGCAGCTTAGGACAGCGAGCGACCCACGAGCAGTACTTC
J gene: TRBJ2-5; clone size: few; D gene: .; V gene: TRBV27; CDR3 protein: CASSLWGGRDQYF; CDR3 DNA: TGTGCCAGCAGTTTATGGGGGGGCCGGGACCAGTACTTC
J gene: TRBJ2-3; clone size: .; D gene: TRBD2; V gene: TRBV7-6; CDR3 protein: CASSRRGGLATDTQYF; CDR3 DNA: TGTGCCAGCAGCCGACGAGGGGGACTAGCCACAGATACGCAGTATTTT
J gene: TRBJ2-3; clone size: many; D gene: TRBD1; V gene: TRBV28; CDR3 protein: CASSQDRVKDTQYF; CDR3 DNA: TGTGCCAGCAGCCAAGACAGGGTCAAAGATACGCAGTATTTT
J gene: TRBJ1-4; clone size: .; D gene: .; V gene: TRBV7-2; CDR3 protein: CASSEEPREKLFF; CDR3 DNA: TGTGCCAGCAGCGAGGAACCTAGGGAAAAACTGTTTTTT